A single T cell receptor beta chain is shown here with its context. What it binds is unknown. This specimen belongs to a study of long-term antiretroviral therapy in people with HIV. Whole-study results and caveats: Among HIV repertoires, CDR3 length ranges were narrower than those of controls. Transplant donor controls retained higher diversity, though diversity increased after ART.

The J segment lost 3 bases and the V segment lost 6 bases, leaving 5 bases of the junction unmatched. In germline, CDR1 is MNHNY, CDR2 SVGAGI (reference sequence). The CDR3 consists of 14 residues. Runs used v3.0 of the immunoSEQ assay and were done at survey level. Sequencing aimed at about 35,000-55,000 T-cell genomes per sample. Sequencing was performed with immunoSEQ multiplex PCR; in TCRdb, only in-frame clones are kept and a portion is missing. The sample carries over 10,000 clones, around 77% recorded once. The TCR originated in a woman in her 40s with HIV. V gene TRBV6-6 combines with J gene TRBJ2-1; 7 nucleotides align to TRBD2. The sequenced sample was unsorted PBMCs, obtained 0.5 years before starting antiretroviral therapy. The CDR3 region has the DNA TGTGCCAGCAGGGGTCTAGCGGTCTACAATGAGCAGTTCTTC. It translates to CASRGLAVYNEQFF.